Shown below are 14 T cell receptor beta chains from a single sample sequenced in a study of siplizumab effects on memory and regulatory T cells. The repertoire was sequenced with immunoSEQ multiplex PCR; TCRdb's copy has only in-frame clones and lacks some. The table lists some 97,000 clones, 94% of them singletons. Sequenced sample: non-Treg CD4+ T cells sorted from blood. Source of these receptors: a human donor in good health.

The V gene is TRBV19, the J gene TRBJ2-7; 8 bases map to TRBD2. After removal of 3 bases from V and 0 bases from J, the junction contained 1 base not matched to a gene. The CDR3 contains 14 residues. Per germline, CDR1 LNHDA and CDR2 SQIVND (reference sequence). The chain's CDR3 is CASSMSGSSYEQYF. The CDR3 DNA reads TGTGCCAGTAGTATGAGCGGGAGCTCCTACGAGCAGTACTTC.

CDR3 coding DNA: TGTGCCAGCAGCGTAGTGGGGGTGACCGGGGAGACCCAGTACTTC. Its protein is CASSVVGVTGETQYF. V is TRBV9 and J is TRBJ2-5; D may correspond to TRBD1 or TRBD2 (5 bases each). Germline lookup yields CDR1 SGDLS and CDR2 YYNGEE. CDR3 length equals 15 residues. V lost 0 bases and J 5 bases, leaving 14 bases between the germline ends.

DNA for the CDR3: TGTGCCAGCAGTTTAATGGTAGGGACGGGAGAGACCCAGTACTTC. This codes for CASSLMVGTGETQYF. This chain connects TRBV27 to TRBJ2-5, with D perhaps given as TRBD1 or TRBD2 (5 bases each). V was trimmed by 2 bases and J by 4 bases, leaving 14 bases between them. This CDR3 is 15 amino acids long. CDR1 and CDR2 from the germline V gene are MNHEY and SMNVEV (reference sequence).

This clone appeared a single time. For the CDR3, the DNA is TGTGCCAGCAGTTACTCGTGGGTTTCAGGAAACACCATATATTTT. Translated, it gives CASSYSWVSGNTIYF. The chain has TRBV6-5 and TRBJ1-3; unclear D gene. The CDR3 has 15 residues. Germline-derived CDR1 and CDR2 are MNHEY and SVGAGI. Trimming shortened V by 0 bases and J by 4 bases, and 10 bases separated the two germline ends.

With respect to this clone: Other DNA variants within this sample encode the same CDR3. The chain has TRBV2 and TRBJ1-5; possibly TRBD1 for D (5 bases). CDR1 and CDR2 (germline): SNHLY, FYNNEI. Trimming took 5 bases from V and 4 from J, leaving 9 bases between them. The CDR3 is 13 residues long. The CDR3 here is CASSRDGNQPQHF. The CDR3 DNA reads as TGTGCCAGCAGTCGGGACGGGAATCAGCCCCAGCATTTT.

This chain joins TRBV11-1 and TRBJ1-1; D remains unclear. V lost 2 bases, J lost 6 bases, and 10 bases lay in between. The length of the CDR3 is 13 residues. Germline assignment: CDR1 SGHAT and CDR2 FQDESV (reference sequence). CDR3 sequence reads: CASSLTEGAEAFF. CDR3 DNA: TGTGCCAGCAGCTTAACGGAGGGCGCTGAAGCTTTCTTT.

V is TRBV28 and J is TRBJ1-1; D unresolved. The germline V and J ends were trimmed by 5 bases and 11 bases, with 24 bases remaining between them. The CDR3 is 15 amino acids. The germline gives CDR1 MDHEN, CDR2 SYDVKM. For the CDR3, the DNA is TGTGCCAGCAGTCTACTTGAAGGAACCCAGGTAGGTGCTTTCTTT. It specifies CASSLLEGTQVGAFF.

This clone was recorded once. The chain uses TRBV10-1 and TRBJ2-1, with 8 bases matching TRBD1. CDR1 WNHNN and CDR2 SYGVQD come from the germline V gene (reference sequence). V dropped 7 bases and J dropped 0; count of bases not matched to a gene: 8. CDR3 length: 16 amino acids. The CDR3: CASNAGGTGSYNEQFF. The CDR3 nucleotides are TGCGCCAGCAATGCCGGAGGGACAGGCTCCTACAATGAGCAGTTCTTC.

This chain uses TRBV6-6 with TRBJ1-1; D call uncertain. V was pared by 5 bases and J by 1 base, with 11 bases between. There are 14 residues in the CDR3. Germline V lookup: CDR1 MNHNY, CDR2 SVGAGI (reference sequence). The CDR3 loop is CASSRRTENTEAFF. The CDR3 DNA reads as TGTGCCAGCAGTAGAAGGACGGAGAACACTGAAGCTTTCTTT.

This clone has just one count. The chain is built from TRBV27 and TRBJ1-5; D ambiguous. This CDR3 contains 14 residues. With 5 bases removed from V and 1 base from J, the gap between germline ends came to 9 bases. Germline-derived CDR1 and CDR2 are MNHEY and SMNVEV (reference sequence). CDR3 residues: CASSPGRSNQPQHF. CDR3 sequence (DNA): TGTGCCAGCAGTCCCGGACGGAGCAATCAGCCCCAGCATTTT.

The rearrangement uses TRBV27 and TRBJ1-2; 10 nucleotides agree with TRBD1. Unmatched junction bases numbered 18, after V lost 7 bases and J lost 4 bases. The CDR3 is made up of 18 amino acids. Germline assignment: CDR1 MNHEY and CDR2 SMNVEV (reference sequence). CDR3 region: CASTPSSPGTGASYGYTF. CDR3 sequence (DNA): TGTGCCAGCACCCCGTCGTCACCCGGGACAGGGGCATCCTATGGCTACACCTTC.

V and J are TRBV5-1 and TRBJ2-7, with D perhaps TRBD1 (5 bases). The V gene's germline CDR1 is SGHRS and CDR2 YFSETQ. Trimming pared 3 bases from V and 0 bases from J, leaving 10 bases between. The CDR3 totals 14 residues. CDR3 bases: TGCGCCAGCAGCTCAGGACATCTCTCCTACGAGCAGTACTTC. This gives the protein CASSSGHLSYEQYF.

This clone was observed once. The rearrangement uses TRBV2 and TRBJ1-2; perhaps TRBD1 as D (6 bases). Trimming pared 4 bases from V and 4 bases from J, leaving 19 bases between. This CDR3 is 16 amino acids long. Germline V gene lookup returns CDR1 SNHLY and CDR2 FYNNEI. The CDR3 loop reads CASSVLGTQGGYGYTF. CDR3 nucleotide sequence: TGTGCCAGCAGTGTTCTAGGGACCCAAGGGGGCTATGGCTACACCTTC. Together with reference TRBV2 and TRBJ1-2, the CDR3 gives the full variable domain: EPEVTQTPSHQVTQMGQEVILRCVPISNHLYFYWYRQILGQKVEFLVSFYNNEISEKSEIFDDQFSVERPDGSNFTLKIRSTKLEDSAMYFCASSVLGTQGGYGYTFGSGTRLTVV.

CDR3 nucleotides: TGCGCCAGCGTCGACTTATTGGGGGCTAGCACAGATACGCAGTATTTT. This encodes CASVDLLGASTDTQYF. The chain recombines TRBV4-1 with TRBJ2-3; TRBD1 is a possible D gene (6 bases). Deletions cut 8 bases from V and 0 bases from J, with 18 bases between. The length of the CDR3 is 16 residues. Germline loops: CDR1 MGHRA, CDR2 YSYEKL.